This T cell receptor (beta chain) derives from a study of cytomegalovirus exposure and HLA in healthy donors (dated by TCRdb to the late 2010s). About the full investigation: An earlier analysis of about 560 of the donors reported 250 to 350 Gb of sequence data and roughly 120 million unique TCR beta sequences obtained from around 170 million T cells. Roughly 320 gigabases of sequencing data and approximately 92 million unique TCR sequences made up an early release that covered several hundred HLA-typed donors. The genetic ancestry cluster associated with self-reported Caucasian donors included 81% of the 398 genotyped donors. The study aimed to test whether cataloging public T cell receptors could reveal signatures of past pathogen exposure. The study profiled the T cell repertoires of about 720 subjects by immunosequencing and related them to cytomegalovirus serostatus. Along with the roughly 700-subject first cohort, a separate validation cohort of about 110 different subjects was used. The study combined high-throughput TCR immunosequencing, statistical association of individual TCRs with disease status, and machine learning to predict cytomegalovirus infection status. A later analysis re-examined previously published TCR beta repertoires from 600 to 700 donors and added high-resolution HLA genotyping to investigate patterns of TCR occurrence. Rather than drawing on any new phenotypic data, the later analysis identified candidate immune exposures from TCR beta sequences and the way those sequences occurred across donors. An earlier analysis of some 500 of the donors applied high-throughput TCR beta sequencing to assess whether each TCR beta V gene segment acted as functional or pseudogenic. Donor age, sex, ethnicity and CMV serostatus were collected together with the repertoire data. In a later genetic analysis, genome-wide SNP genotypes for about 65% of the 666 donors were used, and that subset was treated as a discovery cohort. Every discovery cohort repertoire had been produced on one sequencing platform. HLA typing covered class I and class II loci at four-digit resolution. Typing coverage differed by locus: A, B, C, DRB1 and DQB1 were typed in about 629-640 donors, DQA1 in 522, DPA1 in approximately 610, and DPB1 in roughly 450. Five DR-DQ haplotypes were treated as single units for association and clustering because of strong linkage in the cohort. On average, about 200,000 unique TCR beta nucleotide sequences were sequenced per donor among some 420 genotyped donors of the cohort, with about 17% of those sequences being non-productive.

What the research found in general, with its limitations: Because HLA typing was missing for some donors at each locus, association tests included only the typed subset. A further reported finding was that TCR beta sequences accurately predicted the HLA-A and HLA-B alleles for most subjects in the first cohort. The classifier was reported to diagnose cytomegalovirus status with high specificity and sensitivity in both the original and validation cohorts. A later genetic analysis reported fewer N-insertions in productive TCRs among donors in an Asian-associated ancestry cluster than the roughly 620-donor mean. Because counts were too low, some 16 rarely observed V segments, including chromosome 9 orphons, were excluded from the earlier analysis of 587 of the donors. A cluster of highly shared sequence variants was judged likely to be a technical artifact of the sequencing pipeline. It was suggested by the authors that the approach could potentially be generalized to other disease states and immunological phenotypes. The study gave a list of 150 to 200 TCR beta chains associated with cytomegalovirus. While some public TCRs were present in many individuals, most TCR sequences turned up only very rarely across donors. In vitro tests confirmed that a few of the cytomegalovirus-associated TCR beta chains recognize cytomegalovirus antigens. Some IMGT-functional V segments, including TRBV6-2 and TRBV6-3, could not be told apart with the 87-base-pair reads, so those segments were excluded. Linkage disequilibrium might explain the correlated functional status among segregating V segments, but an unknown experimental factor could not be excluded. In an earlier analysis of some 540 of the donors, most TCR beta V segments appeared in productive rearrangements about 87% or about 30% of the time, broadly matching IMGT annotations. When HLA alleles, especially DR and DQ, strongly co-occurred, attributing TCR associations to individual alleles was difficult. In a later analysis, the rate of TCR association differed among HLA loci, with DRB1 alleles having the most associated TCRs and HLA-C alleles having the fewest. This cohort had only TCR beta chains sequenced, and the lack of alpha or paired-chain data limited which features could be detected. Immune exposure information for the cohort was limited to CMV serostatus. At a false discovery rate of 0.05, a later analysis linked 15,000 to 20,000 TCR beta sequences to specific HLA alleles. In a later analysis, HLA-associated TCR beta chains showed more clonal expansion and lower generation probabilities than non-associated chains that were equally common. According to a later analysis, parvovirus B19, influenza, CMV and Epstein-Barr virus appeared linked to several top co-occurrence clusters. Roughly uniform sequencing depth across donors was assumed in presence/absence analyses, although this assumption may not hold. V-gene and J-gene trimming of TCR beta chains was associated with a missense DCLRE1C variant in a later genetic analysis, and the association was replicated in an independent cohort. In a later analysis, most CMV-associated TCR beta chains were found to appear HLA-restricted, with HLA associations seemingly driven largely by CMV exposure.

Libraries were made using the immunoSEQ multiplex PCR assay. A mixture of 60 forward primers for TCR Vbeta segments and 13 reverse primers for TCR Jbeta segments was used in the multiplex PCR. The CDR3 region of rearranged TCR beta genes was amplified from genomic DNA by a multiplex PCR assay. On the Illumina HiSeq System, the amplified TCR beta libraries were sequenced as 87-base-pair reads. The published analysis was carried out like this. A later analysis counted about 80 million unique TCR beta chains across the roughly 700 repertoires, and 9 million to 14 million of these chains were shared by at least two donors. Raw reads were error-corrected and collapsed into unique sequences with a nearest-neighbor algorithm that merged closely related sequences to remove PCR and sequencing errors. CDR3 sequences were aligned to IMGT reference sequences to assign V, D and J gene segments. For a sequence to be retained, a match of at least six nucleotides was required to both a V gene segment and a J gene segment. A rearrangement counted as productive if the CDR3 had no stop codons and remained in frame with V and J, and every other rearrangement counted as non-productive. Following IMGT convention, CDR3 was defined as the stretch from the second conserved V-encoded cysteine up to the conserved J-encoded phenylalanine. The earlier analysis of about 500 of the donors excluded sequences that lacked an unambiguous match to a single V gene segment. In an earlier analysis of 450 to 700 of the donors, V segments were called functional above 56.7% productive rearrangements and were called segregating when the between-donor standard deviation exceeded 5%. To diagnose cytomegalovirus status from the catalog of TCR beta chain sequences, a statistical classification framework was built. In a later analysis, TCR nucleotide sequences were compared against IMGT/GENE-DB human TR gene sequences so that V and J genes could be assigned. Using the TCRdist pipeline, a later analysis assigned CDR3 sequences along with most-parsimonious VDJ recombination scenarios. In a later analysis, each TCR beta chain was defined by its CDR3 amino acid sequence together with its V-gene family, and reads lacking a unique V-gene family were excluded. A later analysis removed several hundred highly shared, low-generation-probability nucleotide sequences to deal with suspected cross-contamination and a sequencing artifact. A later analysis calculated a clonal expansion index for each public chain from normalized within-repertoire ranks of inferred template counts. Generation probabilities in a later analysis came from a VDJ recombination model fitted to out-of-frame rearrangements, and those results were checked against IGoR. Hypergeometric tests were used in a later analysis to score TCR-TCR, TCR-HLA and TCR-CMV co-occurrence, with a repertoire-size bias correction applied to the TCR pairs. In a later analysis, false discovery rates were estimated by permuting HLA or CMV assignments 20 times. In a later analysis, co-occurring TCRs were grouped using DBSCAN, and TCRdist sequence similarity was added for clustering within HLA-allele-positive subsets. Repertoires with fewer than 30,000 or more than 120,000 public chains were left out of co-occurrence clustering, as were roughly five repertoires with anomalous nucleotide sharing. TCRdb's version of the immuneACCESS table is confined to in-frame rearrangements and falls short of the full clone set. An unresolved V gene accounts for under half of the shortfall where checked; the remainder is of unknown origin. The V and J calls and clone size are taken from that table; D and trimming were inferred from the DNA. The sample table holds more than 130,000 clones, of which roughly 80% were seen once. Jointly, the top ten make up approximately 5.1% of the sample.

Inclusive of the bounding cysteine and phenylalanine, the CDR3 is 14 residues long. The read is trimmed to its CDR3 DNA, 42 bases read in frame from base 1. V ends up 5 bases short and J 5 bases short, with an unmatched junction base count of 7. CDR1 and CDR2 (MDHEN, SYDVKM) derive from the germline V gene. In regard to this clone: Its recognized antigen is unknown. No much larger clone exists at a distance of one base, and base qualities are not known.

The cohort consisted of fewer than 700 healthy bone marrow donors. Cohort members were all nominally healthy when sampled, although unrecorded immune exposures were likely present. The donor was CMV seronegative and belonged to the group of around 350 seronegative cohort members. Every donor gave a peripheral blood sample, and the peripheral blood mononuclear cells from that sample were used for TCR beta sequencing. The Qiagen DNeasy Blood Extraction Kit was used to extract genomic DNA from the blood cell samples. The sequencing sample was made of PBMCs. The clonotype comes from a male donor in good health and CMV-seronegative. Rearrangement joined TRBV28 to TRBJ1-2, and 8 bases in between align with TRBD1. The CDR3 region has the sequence CASSTGGAIYGYTF. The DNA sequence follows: TGTGCCAGCAGTACAGGGGGGGCCATATATGGCTACACCTTC.